This TCR beta chain stems from a study of cytomegalovirus exposure and HLA in healthy donors. Trimming pared 5 bases from V and 2 bases from J, leaving 17 bases between. This CDR3 contains 16 residues. The germline CDR1 and CDR2 sequences are SEHNR and FQNEAQ (reference sequence). The PCR ran on 60 Vbeta and 13 Jbeta primers. Clones were sequenced by immunoSEQ multiplex PCR, and TCRdb holds only the in-frame ones, with some missing. This table has roughly 230,000 clones, around 80% appearing once. The sample consisted of PBMCs. The genes are TRBV7-9 and TRBJ2-3; D might be TRBD1 (6 bases). The TCR was taken from a boy between 10 and 17 years old in good health and CMV-seronegative. DNA for the CDR3: TGTGCCAGCAGCCCGATTTCCAGGGGATTCACAGATACGCAGTATTTT. Its protein product is CASSPISRGFTDTQYF. The full variable domain, rest sourced from reference TRBV7-9 and TRBJ2-3, is DTGVSQNPRHKITKRGQNVTFRCDPISEHNRLYWYRQTLGQGPEFLTYFQNEAQLEKSRLLSDRFSAERPKGSFSTLEIQRTEQGDSAMYLCASSPISRGFTDTQYFGPGTRLTVL.